The next 16 T cell receptor beta chains were all read from a single sample in a study of blood T cell repertoires in COVID-19. Clones were sequenced by immunoSEQ multiplex PCR, and TCRdb holds only the in-frame ones, with some missing. The sample records about 150,000 clones, 80% to 90% being singletons. The specimen sequenced was peripheral blood. These receptors came from a man aged 60 to 75 with active or convalescent COVID-19.

This clone was detected once. The chain employs TRBV29-1 and TRBJ1-6, with 9 bases identical to TRBD1. The CDR3 consists of 16 residues. Germline trimming cut 7 bases from V and 10 bases from J; bases unmatched to any gene: 17. CDR1 is SQVTM, CDR2 ANQGSEA, per germline. The CDR3 protein is CSGDREDSRVWSPLHF. CDR3 nucleotide sequence: TGCAGCGGGGACAGGGAGGATAGTCGGGTGTGGTCACCCCTCCACTTT.

This chain joins TRBV4-3 and TRBJ1-2; D might be TRBD1 (6 bases). This CDR3 has 13 residues. V lost 2 bases to trimming and J lost 11 bases, with 15 bases between them. CDR1 is LGHNA and CDR2 is YSLEER in the germline V gene. The CDR3 here is CASSQNPGTPYTF. The CDR3 coding sequence is TGCGCCAGCAGCCAAAACCCCGGGACACCTTACACCTTC.

This rearrangement joins TRBV7-6 to TRBJ2-6, with TRBD1 matching over 8 bases. This CDR3 spans 18 amino acids. Germline V gene lookup returns CDR1 SGHVS and CDR2 FNYEAQ. V gave up 8 bases and J gave up 2 bases; unmatched junction bases: 14. Here the CDR3 DNA reads TGTGCCAGCGGCCGGACAGGGAAGGAGACCCCTGGGGCCAACGTCCTGACTTTC. Protein sequence: CASGRTGKETPGANVLTF.

This clone was observed a single time. The chain couples TRBV3-1 (or the pseudogene TRBV3-2) to TRBJ1-1, with D uncertain. The germline gives CDR1 LGHDT, CDR2 YNNKEL (reference sequence). CDR3 size: 13 residues. The ends were cut back, 5 bases at V and 8 bases at J, with 15 bases in the middle. The CDR3 sequence: CASSSGGKREAFF. The DNA of the CDR3 is TGTGCCAGCAGCTCCGGAGGGAAGAGAGAAGCTTTCTTT.

V and J are TRBV10-3 and TRBJ1-5; TRBD1 matches at 8 bases. The germline CDR1 and CDR2 sequences are ENHRY and SYGVKD. Germline trimming cut 3 bases from V and 7 bases from J; bases unmatched to any gene: 5. CDR3 length: 14 residues. The CDR3 DNA is TGTGCCATCAGTGATCCAGGGGGCGGACAGCCCCAGCATTTT. Protein sequence: CAISDPGGGQPQHF.

The chain links TRBV5-8 to TRBJ1-2; the match to TRBD1 covers 9 bases. V dropped 5 bases and J dropped 4; count of bases not matched to a gene: 6. Germline CDR1 reads SGHTS; CDR2 reads YDEGEE. There are 14 residues in the CDR3. CDR3 sequence: CASRLTGGSYGYTF. The CDR3 DNA follows: TGTGCCAGCAGGCTTACAGGGGGCAGCTATGGCTACACCTTC.

The chain has TRBV2 and TRBJ1-5; tentatively, D is TRBD1 (6 bases). Trimming removed 4 bases from V and 7 bases from J, with 11 bases in between. Germline loops: CDR1 SNHLY, CDR2 FYNNEI. This CDR3 region has 13 residues. CDR3 bases: TGTGCCAGCAGTGTAGGGGGTGTCCAGCCCCAGCATTTT. Translated, it gives CASSVGGVQPQHF.

This sequence joins TRBV30 and TRBJ1-1; a weak D match, TRBD1 (5 bases). From germline, CDR1 is GTSNPN and CDR2 SVGIG (reference sequence). This CDR3 is 12 amino acids long. V was cut by 2 bases and J by 8 bases, with 12 bases left in between. The CDR3 sequence is CAWSPRGVEAFF. The DNA of the CDR3 is TGTGCCTGGAGTCCCCGGGGGGTGGAAGCTTTCTTT.

The chain is built from TRBV12-1 and TRBJ2-7; TRBD2, the table's D call, lacks a check against the DNA. TRBV12-1 has pseudogene status. The length of the CDR3 is 16 residues. CDR3 protein: CASSSRLAGATYEQYF. The CDR3 DNA reads as TGTGCCAGCAGCTCACGACTAGCGGGGGCGACCTACGAGCAGTACTTC.

The chain carries TRBV5-4 and TRBJ1-2, with 7 bases lining up with TRBD1. Germline assignment: CDR1 SGHNT and CDR2 YYREEE (reference sequence). The V gene end was trimmed by 4 bases and the J gene end by 4 bases; junction bases not matched to a gene: 4. This CDR3 has 13 amino acids. The CDR3 is CASSDREIYGYTF. The CDR3 bases are TGTGCCAGCAGCGACAGGGAGATCTATGGCTACACCTTC.

The chain carries TRBV3-1 (or the pseudogene TRBV3-2) and TRBJ2-7, with TRBD2 matching over 9 bases. The ends lost 3 bases at V and 6 bases at J; junction bases unmatched: 6. Germline V gene lookup returns CDR1 LGHDT and CDR2 YNNKEL (reference sequence). CDR3 length: 14 amino acids. CDR3 nucleotide sequence: TGTGCCAGCAGCCAGGGACTAGCAGTGGTCGAGCAGTACTTC. Residues: CASSQGLAVVEQYF.

The rearrangement uses TRBV7-3 and TRBJ2-5; 8 nucleotides line up with TRBD2. The CDR3 covers 13 residues. J lost 5 bases, V lost 3 bases, and 2 bases had no gene match. CDR1 is SGHTA, CDR2 FQGTGA, per germline. The DNA of the CDR3 is TGTGCCAGCAGCTTGGGACTAGTTGAGACCCAGTACTTC. Translation: CASSLGLVETQYF. Looking up the rest from reference TRBV7-3 and TRBJ2-5 gives the full variable domain: GAGVSQTPSNKVTEKGKYVELRCDPISGHTALYWYRQSLGQGPEFLIYFQGTGAADDSGLPNDRFFAVRPEGSVSTLKIQRTERGDSAVYLCASSLGLVETQYFGPGTRLLVL.

This chain uses TRBV3-1 (or the pseudogene TRBV3-2) with TRBJ2-3; 11 bases are a match to TRBD2. The CDR3 is 16 amino acids. Trimming cost V 4 bases and J 5 bases; bases outside gene matches: 8. Germline V gene data show CDR1 as LGHDT and CDR2 as YNNKEL (reference sequence). The CDR3 protein is CASSRGTSGRQDTQYF. The DNA for the CDR3 is TGTGCCAGCAGCCGGGGAACTAGCGGGAGACAAGATACGCAGTATTTT.

The chain joins TRBV19 to TRBJ2-5; 11 nucleotides agree with TRBD1. Trimming took 5 bases from V and 4 from J; bases not matched to a gene: 3. This CDR3 comprises 14 residues. The V gene's germline CDR1 is LNHDA and CDR2 SQIVND (reference sequence). The CDR3 is CASSHGTGGETQYF. The CDR3 region has the DNA TGTGCCAGTAGTCACGGGACAGGGGGAGAGACCCAGTACTTC.

The chain links TRBV15 to TRBJ2-7; 8 positions match TRBD1. CDR1 and CDR2 (germline): LNHNV, YYDKDF (reference sequence). CDR3 length: 16 amino acids. The ends lost 3 bases at V and 5 bases at J; junction bases unmatched: 12. CDR3 nucleotide sequence: TGTGCCACCAGCAGGGATTTACAGGGGGGTACCCACGAGCAGTACTTC. It encodes CATSRDLQGGTHEQYF.

The CDR3 here is CASSLGSGYSNQPQHF. CDR3 nucleotides: TGTGCCAGCAGCTTAGGATCGGGATATAGCAATCAGCCCCAGCATTTT. This sequence joins TRBV7-9 and TRBJ1-5; D uncertain. The V gene lost 1 base and the J gene lost 0 bases, with 10 bases spanning the gap. This CDR3 has 16 residues. In germline, CDR1 is SEHNR, CDR2 FQNEAQ (reference sequence).